The 27 T cell receptor beta chains presented below share a single source sample, sequenced in a study of CD8 T cells in Susac syndrome. With random hexamers, reverse transcription was performed on roughly 0.45 to 1 ug of RNA. MiXCR was run by TCRdb on the immunoSEQ multiplex PCR reads, yielding one entry per CDR3 protein. In the table there are some 160,000 distinct CDR3 sequences, about 90% of which are singletons. Sequencing used CD4+ T cells from PBMCs. The receptors derive from a human donor in good health.

V gene TRBV7-9 combines with J gene TRBJ1-5; D not certain. Between the trimmed V and J ends, which lost 1 base and 2 bases, there was a span of 9 bases. There are 15 residues in the CDR3. Per the germline V gene, CDR1 is SEHNR and CDR2 is FQNEAQ (reference sequence). DNA for the CDR3: TGTGCCAGCAGCTTAGGAAGGAACGGCAATCAGCCCCAGCATTTT. It encodes CASSLGRNGNQPQHF. Together with reference TRBV7-9 and TRBJ1-5, the CDR3 gives the full variable domain: DTGVSQNPRHKITKRGQNVTFRCDPISEHNRLYWYRQTLGQGPEFLTYFQNEAQLEKSRLLSDRFSAERPKGSFSTLEIQRTEQGDSAMYLCASSLGRNGNQPQHFGDGTRLSIL.

The rearrangement joins TRBV6-5 to TRBJ2-7; no clear D gene. The CDR3 is 16 residues long. Trimming cost V 0 bases and J 0 bases, with 12 bases left between them. Germline CDR1 is MNHEY and CDR2 is SVGAGI. CDR3 nucleotide sequence: TGTGCCAGCAGTTACTCGCGGCAGGCGAGCTCCTACGAGCAGTACTTC. It translates to CASSYSRQASSYEQYF.

The chain joins TRBV20-1 to TRBJ2-5; D is uncertain. V dropped 6 bases and J dropped 4 bases, with 12 bases sitting between them. The CDR3 extends over 12 amino acids. Germline-derived CDR1 and CDR2 are DFQATT and SNEGSKA (reference sequence). The CDR3: CSAKGFGETQYF. CDR3 nucleotide sequence: TGCAGTGCAAAAGGGTTTGGAGAGACCCAGTACTTC.

The V and J genes are TRBV6-2 or TRBV6-3 and TRBJ1-5; 9 nucleotides align to TRBD1. Per germline, CDR1 MNHEY and CDR2 SVGEGT. CDR3 size: 15 residues. V shed 7 bases and J 6 bases; nucleotides not matched to a gene: 10. The CDR3 region is CASTTATGGAQPQHF. CDR3 sequence (DNA): TGTGCCAGCACAACAGCGACAGGGGGAGCTCAGCCCCAGCATTTT.

The chain links TRBV7-3 to TRBJ2-6; 8 bases match TRBD2. Per germline, CDR1 SGHTA and CDR2 FQGTGA. J lost 3 bases, V lost 1 base, and 8 bases had no gene match. The CDR3 consists of 18 residues. The CDR3 protein is CASSLNSGGGSGANVLTF. The CDR3 bases are TGTGCCAGCAGCTTAAATTCCGGGGGGGGAAGTGGGGCCAACGTCCTGACTTTC.

The V call is TRBV6-5, the J call TRBJ2-7, with D unclear. The CDR3 length is 13 residues. Trimming stripped 8 bases from V and 3 bases from J, with 14 bases between. Germline CDR1 is MNHEY and CDR2 is SVGAGI. CDR3 in DNA: TGTGCCAGCTCCCTCTTACTCGGCTACGAGCAGTACTTC. This encodes CASSLLLGYEQYF.

V is TRBV5-1 and J is TRBJ2-2, with D hard to call. This CDR3 has 13 amino acids. Trimming left V 0 bases short and J 11 bases short, with 11 bases between. Germline lookup yields CDR1 SGHRS and CDR2 YFSETQ. The chain's CDR3 is CASSLVDRGELFF. In DNA form, the CDR3 reads TGCGCCAGCAGCTTGGTAGACCGCGGAGAGCTGTTTTTT.

The rearrangement links TRBV18 to TRBJ1-2; D might be TRBD1 (5 bases). Germline-derived CDR1 and CDR2 are KGHSH and LQKENI. The V end was cut by 1 base, the J end by 6 bases, with 12 bases between. There are 14 residues in the CDR3. The CDR3, as DNA: TGTGCCAGCTCACCACTCGGTTCGGGGGATGGCTACACCTTC. It is translated as CASSPLGSGDGYTF.

This chain joins TRBV10-3 and TRBJ1-2; 9 positions match TRBD1. CDR1 is ENHRY and CDR2 is SYGVKD in the germline V gene. V was pared by 10 bases and J by 1 base, with 13 bases of the junction left unmatched. CDR3 size: 16 residues. The CDR3 nucleotides are TGTGCCACCTTCGAAGGACAGGGGTTGCGTAACTATGGCTACACCTTC. Translated, it gives CATFEGQGLRNYGYTF.

This clonotype was recorded once. The V and J genes are TRBV5-1 and TRBJ2-5; the D is unclear. Germline V gene data show CDR1 as SGHRS and CDR2 as YFSETQ. The V gene lost 4 bases and the J gene lost 5 bases, with 18 bases spanning the gap. The CDR3 spans 15 residues. The CDR3 sequence: CASSKDHRPEETQYF. In DNA form, the CDR3 reads TGCGCCAGCAGCAAGGACCATCGACCTGAGGAGACCCAGTACTTC.

V is TRBV7-6 and J is TRBJ1-3; D is unresolved. The CDR3 totals 18 residues. Looked up from germline, CDR1 is SGHVS and CDR2 is FNYEAQ. V dropped 5 bases and J dropped 0 bases, with 20 bases sitting between them. Written as DNA, the CDR3 is TGTGCCAGCAGCCCCCTTGGAACGGGCCCCATCTCTGGAAACACCATATATTTT. As protein: CASSPLGTGPISGNTIYF.

CDR3 coding DNA: TGTGCCAGCAGTCTACAAAGCAGTGGCAAAAACATTCAGTACTTC. This gives the protein CASSLQSSGKNIQYF. The chain uses TRBV6-2 or TRBV6-3 and TRBJ2-4; no firm D call. Germline assignment: CDR1 MNHEY and CDR2 SVGEGT. The CDR3 has 15 residues. V was cut by 5 bases and J by 3 bases, with 14 bases left in between.

The genes are TRBV5-1 and TRBJ2-3, with D possibly being TRBD2 (6 bases). Trimming cost V 1 base and J 5 bases, with 17 bases left between them. This CDR3 is built from 16 residues. Germline values: CDR1 SGHRS, CDR2 YFSETQ. CDR3 amino acids: CASSLMGEASVDTQYF. The CDR3 DNA follows: TGCGCCAGCAGCTTGATGGGGGAGGCTTCGGTAGATACGCAGTATTTT.

This sequence joins TRBV18 and TRBJ2-3; D possibly corresponds to TRBD2 (6 bases). The CDR3 runs 15 residues. The V gene's germline CDR1 is KGHSH and CDR2 LQKENI. V shed 0 bases and J shed 6 bases, with 13 bases lying between them. The CDR3 is CASSPPDRAGDTQYF. CDR3 DNA sequence: TGTGCCAGCTCACCACCGGATAGGGCGGGGGATACGCAGTATTTT.

This chain joins TRBV5-1 and TRBJ2-7; a possible D gene is TRBD2 (6 bases). Germline CDR1 is SGHRS and CDR2 is YFSETQ. This CDR3 is built from 15 residues. V lost 1 base and J 1 base, leaving 12 bases between the germline ends. Here the CDR3 reads CASSLIVGTSYEQYF. DNA of the CDR3: TGCGCCAGCAGCTTGATCGTCGGGACTTCCTACGAGCAGTACTTC.

The V call is TRBV4-3, the J call TRBJ1-4, with TRBD1 as a possible D gene (5 bases). CDR1 and CDR2 (germline): LGHNA, YSLEER. The V end was cut by 1 base, the J end by 4 bases, with 16 bases between. This CDR3 spans 17 amino acids. CDR3 sequence: CASSQGGTPDINEKLFF. CDR3 bases: TGCGCCAGCAGCCAAGGGGGGACGCCTGACATTAATGAAAAACTGTTTTTT.

V and J are TRBV6-2 or TRBV6-3 and TRBJ1-1, with a tentative D call TRBD1 (5 bases). V was pared by 8 bases and J by 4 bases, with 17 bases between. CDR1 and CDR2 (germline): MNHEY, SVGEGT. This CDR3 is 14 amino acids long. The CDR3 here is CASLWGPPATEAFF. The CDR3 bases are TGTGCCAGCCTGTGGGGCCCTCCTGCCACTGAAGCTTTCTTT.

The gene calls are TRBV12-3 or TRBV12-4 and TRBJ1-1; the D is unclear. This CDR3 has 14 residues. The V end was cut by 6 bases, the J end by 10 bases, with 21 bases between. CDR3 sequence (DNA): TGTGCCAGCAGACTACTATGGTCCCTAGTAGGAGCTTTCTTT. Amino acid sequence: CASRLLWSLVGAFF.

The V call is TRBV6-4, the J call TRBJ2-1; 8 bases are a match to TRBD2. There are 15 residues in the CDR3. Germline V lookup: CDR1 MRHNA, CDR2 SNTAGT. The V segment lost 8 bases and the J segment 1 base; nucleotides outside the gene matches: 7. DNA for the CDR3: TGTGCCAGCGGGGTAGCGGGACCTTCCTACAATGAGCAGTTCTTC. Its translation: CASGVAGPSYNEQFF.

The rearrangement joins TRBV5-4 to TRBJ2-3, with 13 bases that match TRBD2. With V trimmed by 4 bases and J by 5 bases, 10 bases remained unmatched. Germline V gene lookup returns CDR1 SGHNT and CDR2 YYREEE (reference sequence). The CDR3 loop spans 17 amino acids. CDR3 nucleotides: TGTGCCAGCAGCGATTATACTAGCGGGGGGGCCAGAGATACGCAGTATTTT. Translation gives CASSDYTSGGARDTQYF.

The chain carries TRBV7-7 and TRBJ2-7; the match to TRBD1 covers 7 bases. The CDR3 totals 15 residues. J was trimmed by 3 bases and V by 5 bases; bases with no gene match: 10. From germline, CDR1 is SSHAT and CDR2 FNYEAQ (reference sequence). This CDR3 is CASSPRTGGLYEQYF. In DNA, the CDR3 is TGTGCCAGCAGCCCCAGGACAGGCGGTCTCTACGAGCAGTACTTC.

The V call is TRBV6-1, the J call TRBJ1-1; a possible D gene is TRBD1 (5 bases). Trimming stripped 6 bases from V and 1 base from J, with 18 bases between. This CDR3 comprises 16 residues. CDR1 is MNHNS and CDR2 is SASEGT in the germline V gene. CDR3 sequence reads: CASRAGISGGNTEAFF. In DNA, the CDR3 is TGTGCCAGCAGAGCCGGGATCTCCGGGGGGAACACTGAAGCTTTCTTT.

This chain connects TRBV6-1 to TRBJ1-5, with D possibly TRBD1 on 5 matching bases. The germline CDR1 and CDR2 sequences are MNHNS and SASEGT. This CDR3 is 13 amino acids long. The ends were cut back, 6 bases at V and 0 bases at J, with 6 bases in the middle. CDR3 bases: TGTGCCAGCAGCGGGGCTAGCAATCAGCCCCAGCATTTT. Protein: CASSGASNQPQHF.

V usage is TRBV7-6 and J usage is TRBJ1-1; D is unresolved. The germline V gene encodes CDR1 SGHVS and CDR2 FNYEAQ. V was shortened by 2 bases and J by 1 base, with 11 bases between the two germline ends. CDR3 length: 15 residues. CDR3 in amino acids: CASSLFRGKNTEAFF. CDR3 in DNA: TGTGCCAGCAGCTTATTCCGGGGAAAGAACACTGAAGCTTTCTTT.

The chain joins TRBV19 to TRBJ2-5; D perhaps matches TRBD2 (6 bases). V lost 8 bases and J lost 5, with 27 bases in between. The CDR3 has 17 amino acids. The germline CDR1 and CDR2 sequences are LNHDA and SQIVND (reference sequence). CDR3 nucleotide sequence: TGTGCCAGTCCCGGAGGGGCTGGGCCGGGGTTTGTGGAGACCCAGTACTTC. Protein product: CASPGGAGPGFVETQYF.

V gene TRBV7-3 combines with J gene TRBJ2-3, with 10 positions matching TRBD2. The CDR3 loop spans 16 amino acids. Unmatched junction bases numbered 6, after V lost 4 bases and J lost 2 bases. CDR1 and CDR2 from the germline V gene are SGHTA and FQGTGA. Here the CDR3 DNA reads TGTGCCAGCAGCTCCGGGACTAGCGTACTCACAGATACGCAGTATTTT. Its protein product is CASSSGTSVLTDTQYF.

The V call is TRBV7-2, the J call TRBJ1-4, with no clear D. Trimming removed 5 bases from V and 4 bases from J, with 14 bases in between. The CDR3 spans 15 residues. Germline V gene sequence: CDR1 SGHTA, CDR2 FQGNSA. The DNA for the CDR3 is TGTGCCAGCAGCCGGACGATGGGGTTTAATGAAAAACTGTTTTTT. Protein sequence: CASSRTMGFNEKLFF.